Listed here are 11 T cell receptor beta chains from one sample, sequenced in a study of graft-versus-host responses after intestinal transplantation. Their antigen targets remain unknown. Assay used: immunoSEQ multiplex PCR; TCRdb lists only in-frame clones, some missing. The sample shows approximately 80,000 clones, roughly 89% of them seen only once. This specimen was unstimulated CD4+ T cells sorted from spleen or lymph node cells, taken before intestinal transplant. Receptors were obtained from a human donor who received an intestinal transplant.

The rearrangement uses TRBV30 and TRBJ2-1; TRBD2 matches 11 bases. Germline CDR1 GTSNPN, CDR2 SVGIG (reference sequence). Germline trimming cut 6 bases from V and 7 bases from J; bases unmatched to any gene: 8. The CDR3 runs to 14 residues. CDR3 residues: CACSATSGINEQFF. CDR3 bases: TGTGCCTGTTCGGCGACTAGCGGGATTAATGAGCAGTTCTTC.

V usage is TRBV28 and J usage is TRBJ1-5; D gene ambiguous. The CDR3 is made up of 10 amino acids. V was clipped by 4 bases and J by 9 bases, with 4 bases between them. The germline V gene encodes CDR1 MDHEN and CDR2 SYDVKM. The CDR3 protein is CASSSGPQHF. In nucleotides, the CDR3 is TGTGCCAGCAGTTCCGGGCCCCAGCATTTT.

The V and J genes are TRBV4-2 and TRBJ1-5, with D possibly being TRBD1 (5 bases). CDR3 size: 14 residues. Trimming removed 1 base from V and 4 bases from J, with 8 bases in between. Germline V lookup: CDR1 LGHNA, CDR2 YNFKEQ. The CDR3 DNA follows: TGTGCCAGCAGCCAAGGGACATCAAATCAGCCCCAGCATTTT. This gives the protein CASSQGTSNQPQHF.

CDR3 loop: CASKLGLSGNTIYF. CDR3 nucleotide sequence: TGTGCCAGCAAGCTCGGACTTTCTGGAAACACCATATATTTT. The chain carries TRBV6-5 and TRBJ1-3; D is ambiguous. The CDR3 is 14 amino acids. Trimming pared 7 bases from V and 1 base from J, leaving 11 bases between. Germline CDR1 reads MNHEY; CDR2 reads SVGAGI.

The V and J genes are TRBV28 and TRBJ1-1; D uncertain. This CDR3 is 15 amino acids long. V was clipped by 3 bases and J by 4 bases, with 15 bases between them. In germline, CDR1 is MDHEN, CDR2 SYDVKM. Written as DNA, the CDR3 is TGTGCCAGCAGTTTTGCGGGGTCGCGAGGCACTGAAGCTTTCTTT. It is translated as CASSFAGSRGTEAFF.

This chain connects TRBV6-1 to TRBJ2-7; TRBD2 agrees at 8 bases. Germline CDR1 and CDR2: MNHNS and SASEGT. Trimming cost V 11 bases and J 5 bases; bases outside gene matches: 11. The CDR3 is made up of 13 amino acids. The CDR3 loop reads CAGSGTSEHEQYF. The CDR3 DNA reads TGTGCCGGCTCCGGGACTAGTGAACACGAGCAGTACTTC.

The V call is TRBV28, the J call TRBJ1-4; D is unresolved. Trimming left V 5 bases short and J 7 bases short, with 14 bases between. Germline loops: CDR1 MDHEN, CDR2 SYDVKM. The CDR3 sequence is 14 residues long. DNA of the CDR3: TGTGCCAGCAGTACGTACAGAGATACTGAAAAACTGTTTTTT. It is translated as CASSTYRDTEKLFF.

The sample holds a few counts of this clone. The rearrangement joins TRBV6-1 to TRBJ2-7, with D possibly being TRBD1 (6 bases). Trimming removed 6 bases from V and 10 bases from J, with 13 bases in between. Per the germline V gene, CDR1 is MNHNS and CDR2 is SASEGT. The CDR3 length is 11 residues. The CDR3 region has the DNA TGTGCCAGCAGCCGCCCAGGGGACCAGTACTTC. Its protein product is CASSRPGDQYF.

The genes are TRBV5-6 and TRBJ1-1, with D possibly being TRBD1 (5 bases). Trimming stripped 7 bases from V and 2 bases from J, with 12 bases between. This CDR3 is built from 13 residues. Germline CDR1 reads SGHDT; CDR2 reads YYEEEE. CDR3 protein: CASLGLTNTEAFF. CDR3 in DNA: TGTGCCAGCTTGGGACTGACAAACACTGAAGCTTTCTTT.

This sequence joins TRBV29-1 and TRBJ1-2, with a weak D call TRBD1 (6 bases). Germline loops: CDR1 SQVTM, CDR2 ANQGSEA. V lost 3 bases and J 4 bases, leaving 12 bases between the germline ends. The CDR3 is made up of 13 amino acids. In nucleotides, the CDR3 is TGCAGCGTTGATAAGACAGGCGGCTATGGCTACACCTTC. It specifies CSVDKTGGYGYTF.

V gene TRBV19 combines with J gene TRBJ2-1; tentative D call: TRBD2 (7 bases). CDR3 length: 15 amino acids. Deletions cut 7 bases from V and 0 bases from J, with 13 bases between. Germline assignment: CDR1 LNHDA and CDR2 SQIVND (reference sequence). The CDR3 DNA reads TGTGCCAGTAAGGGGGGAGGGAGCTCCTACAATGAGCAGTTCTTC. Translation: CASKGGGSSYNEQFF.